Detailed here is one TCR beta chain. Its antigen is as yet unknown. The entry originates in a study of HIV-infected patients and healthy controls. General observations from the study: HIV-associated CDR3 frequencies dropped significantly during therapy; CMV-associated ones, mostly rising, changed nonsignificantly. Healthy controls carried many MAIT alpha-chain CDR3s, while HIV+ repertoires had few.

Antiretroviral therapy had run roughly three months, about 14 weeks, before follow-up blood collection. Whole blood was used without fractionation, so all unsorted peripheral T cells were included. About 540 ng RNA was reverse transcribed with alpha and beta constant-region primers. Separate chain-specific third strand synthesis with multiplexing indices produced the alpha and beta libraries. Second strand synthesis was primed from the SP2 site. Two random hexamers, added before amplification and joined, formed each molecule's 12-nucleotide barcode. MiXCR was run by TCRdb on the 5' RACE reads, yielding one entry per CDR3 protein. Of about 10,000 distinct CDR3 sequences detected, nearly 6% appear once; the ten largest clones hold over 25%. This specimen consisted of blood, obtained during antiretroviral therapy. The clonotype was recovered from an adult with HIV infection. The donor label of this sample is uncertain.

CDR3 residues: CAISAGTGDRQPQHF. CDR3 sequence (DNA): TGTGCCATCAGTGCGGGGACAGGGGACAGGCAGCCCCAGCATTTT. The chain couples TRBV10-3 to TRBJ1-5, with 10 bases identical to TRBD1. CDR3 length: 15 residues. V shed 4 bases and J 7 bases; nucleotides not matched to a gene: 7. Looked up from germline, CDR1 is ENHRY and CDR2 is SYGVKD.